The present TCR beta chain was sequenced within a study of T cell repertoires in cytomegalovirus infection. Overall study context: Shared public TCR beta signatures pointed to both CMV infection and a matching HLA type.

To note about this clonotype: What it binds is unknown.

Germline CDR1 reads SGHAT; CDR2 reads FQNNGV. J was trimmed by 8 bases and V by 3 bases; bases with no gene match: 9. The CDR3 is 17 residues long. Study-wide results and caveats: Dominating the ex vivo response were HLA-C-restricted CMV-specific TCR beta clonotypes.

TCRdb processed the reads anew with MiXCR; each CDR3 protein has one entry. The profile covers about 350,000 distinct CDR3 sequences, with about 35% appearing a single time and approximately 12% taken by the ten largest. This sequence was found in a human donor in good health (CMV status not recorded). Some clones in this sample may be carry-over from other donors' samples. The sample was cultured PBMCs, taken from culture after CMV antigen stimulation. The chain couples TRBV11-2 to TRBJ2-1, with 14 nucleotides matching TRBD2. The CDR3 loop is CASSLGWGTSGSYEQFF. For the CDR3, the DNA is TGTGCCAGCAGCTTGGGCTGGGGGACTAGCGGGAGCTATGAGCAGTTCTTC.